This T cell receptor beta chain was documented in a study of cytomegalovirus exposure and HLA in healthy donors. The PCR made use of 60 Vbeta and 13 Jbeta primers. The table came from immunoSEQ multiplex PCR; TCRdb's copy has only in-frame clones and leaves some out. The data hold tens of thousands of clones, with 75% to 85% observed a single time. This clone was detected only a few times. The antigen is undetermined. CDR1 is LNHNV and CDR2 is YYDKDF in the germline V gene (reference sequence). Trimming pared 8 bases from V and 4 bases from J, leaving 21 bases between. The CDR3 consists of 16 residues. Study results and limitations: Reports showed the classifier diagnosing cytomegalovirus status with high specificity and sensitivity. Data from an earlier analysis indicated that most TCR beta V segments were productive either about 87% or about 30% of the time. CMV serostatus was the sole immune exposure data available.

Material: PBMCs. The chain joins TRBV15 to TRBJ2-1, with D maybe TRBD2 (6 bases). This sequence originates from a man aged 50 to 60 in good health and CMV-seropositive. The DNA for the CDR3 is TGTGCCACCGGAAGGGCTGGGACTCTGGGTTACAATGAGCAGTTCTTC. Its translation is CATGRAGTLGYNEQFF.